This passage covers 14 T cell receptor beta chains from one sample sequenced in a study of blood T cell repertoires in COVID-19. Measured with immunoSEQ multiplex PCR; TCRdb has only the in-frame clones, and not every one. The sample has around 12,000 clones, roughly 83% seen once. Sequencing used peripheral blood. These receptors originate from a human donor in a cohort sampled during active COVID-19.

This CDR3 reads CSPVFGFTNEQFF. CDR3 DNA: TGCAGCCCCGTTTTCGGGTTTACCAATGAGCAGTTCTTC. The chain combines TRBV29-1 with TRBJ2-1, with D unclear. CDR1 and CDR2 from the germline V gene are SQVTM and ANQGSEA. CDR3 size: 13 residues. V was pared by 8 bases and J by 6 bases, with 17 bases between.

The rearrangement links TRBV3-1 (or the pseudogene TRBV3-2) to TRBJ2-1, with D perhaps matching TRBD2 (6 bases). The germline CDR1 and CDR2 sequences are LGHDT and YNNKEL (reference sequence). V lost 4 bases to trimming and J lost 0 bases, with 10 bases between them. CDR3 length: 15 amino acids. This CDR3 is CASSLGGDSYNEQFF. As DNA, the CDR3 is TGTGCCAGCAGCCTGGGGGGAGACTCCTACAATGAGCAGTTCTTC.

The V call is TRBV28, the J call TRBJ2-7, with TRBD2 matching 7 bases. Germline-derived CDR1 and CDR2 are MDHEN and SYDVKM. J lost 5 bases, V lost 1 base, and 11 bases had no gene match. This CDR3 comprises 16 residues. Here the CDR3 DNA reads TGTGCCAGCAGTTTATTCCCCGGCGGGAGTAGAAACGAGCAGTACTTC. This codes for CASSLFPGGSRNEQYF.

V usage is TRBV29-1 and J usage is TRBJ2-3, with 8 bases lining up with TRBD1. This CDR3 region has 16 residues. The germline CDR1 and CDR2 sequences are SQVTM and ANQGSEA. With V trimmed by 4 bases and J by 1 base, 10 bases remained unmatched. CDR3 in DNA: TGCAGCGTTGGGAGGGCTGGGGGACAGGGCACAGATACGCAGTATTTT. It specifies CSVGRAGGQGTDTQYF.

The rearrangement uses TRBV6-5 and TRBJ2-1, with TRBD2 matching over 12 bases. The CDR3 totals 15 residues. From germline, CDR1 is MNHEY and CDR2 SVGAGI. V shed 6 bases and J 7 bases; nucleotides not matched to a gene: 7. The CDR3 region is CASSHRTSGTNEQFF. In DNA, the CDR3 is TGTGCCAGCAGCCACAGGACTAGCGGGACGAATGAGCAGTTCTTC.

The CDR3 protein is CASSRGEANEKLFF. CDR3 DNA sequence: TGTGCCAGTAGTAGAGGGGAGGCTAATGAAAAACTGTTTTTT. V usage is TRBV19 and J usage is TRBJ1-4, with D maybe TRBD1 (5 bases). The V and J ends lost 4 bases and 3 bases respectively, with 9 bases between them. The germline V gene has CDR1 LNHDA and CDR2 SQIVND (reference sequence). The CDR3 totals 14 residues.

In its sample, this clone was seen a few times. This chain uses TRBV29-1 with TRBJ2-1; TRBD2 might be the D (5 bases). The CDR3 runs to 15 residues. Germline V gene lookup returns CDR1 SQVTM and CDR2 ANQGSEA. V dropped 4 bases and J dropped 0 bases, with 13 bases sitting between them. The CDR3 loop is CSVATYAGSYNEQFF. In DNA, the CDR3 is TGCAGCGTTGCCACCTACGCGGGCTCCTACAATGAGCAGTTCTTC.

This chain joins TRBV11-2 and TRBJ2-4; D is perhaps TRBD1 (6 bases). This CDR3 comprises 15 residues. The ends were cut back, 4 bases at V and 5 bases at J, with 15 bases in the middle. CDR1 is SGHAT and CDR2 is FQNNGV in the germline V gene. The CDR3 DNA sequence: TGTGCCAGCAGCTCACAAGTAGGGGGTGAAAACATTCAGTACTTC. Its translation: CASSSQVGGENIQYF.

J is TRBJ2-5 and V is TRBV5-1; 8 bases align to TRBD1. The germline gives CDR1 SGHRS, CDR2 YFSETQ. V dropped 4 bases and J dropped 1; count of bases not matched to a gene: 6. This CDR3 contains 15 residues. CDR3 DNA sequence: TGCGCCAGCAGCACCTGGACAGGGTCCCAAGAGACCCAGTACTTC. This encodes CASSTWTGSQETQYF.

V gene TRBV28 combines with J gene TRBJ2-3; TRBD1 aligns across 8 bases. Germline V lookup: CDR1 MDHEN, CDR2 SYDVKM. The trim removed 5 bases at V and 0 bases at J, leaving 7 bases unmatched. The CDR3 consists of 16 residues. DNA of the CDR3: TGTGCCAGCAGTACACGACAGGGGCCGAGCACAGATACGCAGTATTTT. Encoded protein: CASSTRQGPSTDTQYF.

The V and J genes are TRBV18 and TRBJ2-2; tentative D call: TRBD2 (6 bases). From germline, CDR1 is KGHSH and CDR2 LQKENI. Between the trimmed V and J ends, which lost 4 bases and 0 bases, there was a span of 12 bases. The CDR3 is made up of 16 amino acids. The CDR3 region has the DNA TGTGCCAGCTCACTGACTACTAGCCCGAACACCGGGGAGCTGTTTTTT. Encoded protein: CASSLTTSPNTGELFF.

This sequence joins TRBV11-2 and TRBJ2-1; the match to TRBD2 covers 8 bases. This CDR3 contains 15 residues. CDR1 is SGHAT and CDR2 is FQNNGV in the germline V gene. V shed 5 bases and J 0 bases; nucleotides not matched to a gene: 3. CDR3 coding DNA: TGTGCCAGCAGCATAGCGGGGAGCTCCTACAATGAGCAGTTCTTC. Translated: CASSIAGSSYNEQFF.

A few counts support this clone. The V gene is TRBV9, the J gene TRBJ1-3; the D is unclear. Germline assignment: CDR1 SGDLS and CDR2 YYNGEE. The CDR3 runs to 15 residues. Trimming pared 0 bases from V and 0 bases from J, leaving 7 bases between. CDR3 coding DNA: TGTGCCAGCAGCGTAGGAGGGAACTCTGGAAACACCATATATTTT. This translates into CASSVGGNSGNTIYF.

The gene calls are TRBV25-1 and TRBJ2-1; 14 bases map to TRBD2. The CDR3 is 17 residues long. J was trimmed by 0 bases and V by 8 bases; bases with no gene match: 6. Germline V gene sequence: CDR1 MGHDK, CDR2 SYGVNS. CDR3 sequence: CASGTSGRKNSYNEQFF. The CDR3 nucleotides are TGTGCCAGCGGGACTAGCGGGAGAAAAAACTCCTACAATGAGCAGTTCTTC.